This TCR beta chain was observed in a study of cytomegalovirus exposure and HLA in healthy donors (TCRdb year 2017). Some background on the complete study: In an earlier analysis of under 750 of the donors, approximately 260 Gb of sequence data and 117 million unique TCR beta sequences from 150 million to 200 million T cells were reported. To predict cytomegalovirus infection status, the study brought together high-throughput TCR immunosequencing, statistical association of individual TCRs with disease status, and machine learning. The study was designed to test whether signatures of past pathogen exposure could be identified by cataloging public T cell receptors. In the later analysis, no new phenotypic data were used to find candidate immune exposures; instead, reliance was placed on TCR beta sequences and their occurrence across donors. Of the roughly 400 genotyped donors, about 80% fell in the genetic ancestry cluster associated with self-reported Caucasian donors. The T cell repertoires of under 700 subjects were profiled by immunosequencing and related to cytomegalovirus serostatus. Besides the first cohort of roughly 640 subjects, a separate validation cohort made up of around 120 different subjects was used. Donor age, sex, ethnicity and CMV serostatus were compiled alongside the repertoire data. HLA typing included class I and class II loci at four-digit resolution. To decide whether each TCR beta V gene segment behaved as functional or pseudogenic, an earlier analysis of 587 of the donors relied on high-throughput TCR beta sequencing. Typing coverage differed by locus: A, B, C, DRB1 and DQB1 were typed in about 620-630 donors, DQA1 in about 560, DPA1 in roughly 590, and DPB1 in about 450. A later analysis re-analyzed previously published TCR beta repertoires from 600 to 850 donors and added high-resolution HLA genotyping to study TCR occurrence patterns. In a later genetic analysis, genome-wide SNP genotypes for about 65% of the 666 donors were used, and that subset was treated as a discovery cohort. An early release that covered roughly 600 HLA-typed donors contained approximately 320 gigabases of sequencing data and about 84 million unique TCR sequences. Several DR-DQ haplotypes were handled as single units for association and clustering because linkage in the cohort was strong. Across 300 to 500 genotyped donors of the cohort, an average of approximately 240,000 unique TCR beta nucleotide sequences per donor were sequenced, and roughly a sixth of those sequences were non-productive. All discovery cohort repertoires had been generated using a single sequencing platform. What the work shows at the level of the full study, not this receptor alone: A later analysis reported that several top co-occurrence clusters appeared linked to parvovirus B19, influenza, CMV and Epstein-Barr virus. The 87-base-pair reads could not distinguish some IMGT-functional V segments, including TRBV6-2 and TRBV6-3, so those segments were excluded. In a later analysis, the rate of TCR association differed among HLA loci, with DRB1 alleles having the most associated TCRs and HLA-C alleles having the fewest. In the study, 150 to 200 TCR beta chains were listed as associated with cytomegalovirus. For the cohort, immune exposure information was limited to CMV serostatus. Most TCR sequences were seen in very few donors, while some public TCRs were found in many individuals. In this cohort, only TCR beta chains were sequenced, and detectable features were limited by the absence of alpha or paired-chain data. The classifier was reported to diagnose cytomegalovirus status with high specificity and sensitivity in both the original and validation cohorts. Broadly in line with IMGT annotations, most TCR beta V segments showed up in productive rearrangements about 90% or about 30% of the time in an earlier analysis of around 600 of the donors. Linkage disequilibrium might explain the correlated functional status among segregating V segments, but an unknown experimental factor could not be ruled out. Assigning TCR associations to individual alleles was difficult when HLA alleles, especially DR and DQ, strongly co-occurred. Presence/absence analyses assumed roughly uniform sequencing depth across donors, an assumption that may not hold. Specific HLA alleles were associated with some 15,000 TCR beta sequences at a false discovery rate of 0.05 in a later analysis. In a later analysis, most CMV-associated TCR beta chains were found to appear HLA-restricted, with HLA associations seemingly driven largely by CMV exposure. A group of highly shared sequence variants was considered likely to be a technical artifact of the sequencing pipeline. A further reported finding was that TCR beta sequences accurately predicted the HLA-A and HLA-B alleles for most subjects in the first cohort. Roughly 17 rarely observed V segments, including chromosome 9 orphons, were excluded from the earlier analysis of several hundred of the donors because counts were too low. Because HLA typing was missing for some donors at each locus, association tests included only the typed subset. According to a later genetic analysis, donors in an Asian-associated ancestry cluster had fewer N-insertions in productive TCRs than the approximately 670-donor mean. A later genetic analysis associated a missense DCLRE1C variant with V-gene and J-gene trimming of TCR beta chains, and an independent cohort replicated the association. In vitro tests confirmed that a few of the cytomegalovirus-associated TCR beta chains recognize cytomegalovirus antigens. A later analysis found that HLA-associated TCR beta chains were more clonally expanded and had lower generation probabilities than equally common non-associated chains. It was suggested by the authors that the approach could potentially be generalized to other disease states and immunological phenotypes.

The library relied on the immunoSEQ multiplex PCR assay. For the multiplex PCR, a mixture combining 60 forward primers for TCR Vbeta segments and 13 reverse primers for TCR Jbeta segments was used. Amplification of the CDR3 region of rearranged TCR beta genes was performed with a multiplex PCR assay on genomic DNA. The Illumina HiSeq System was used to sequence the amplified TCR beta libraries as 87-base-pair reads. Per the source publication's procedure: A later analysis tallied about 77 million unique TCR beta chains across the 640 or so repertoires, and approximately 9.9 million of those chains were shared by two or more donors. Raw reads were error-corrected and collapsed into unique sequences with a nearest-neighbor algorithm that merged closely related sequences to remove PCR and sequencing errors. CDR3 sequences were aligned to IMGT reference sequences to assign V, D and J gene segments. Each retained sequence needed at least a six-nucleotide match to both a V gene segment and a J gene segment. A rearrangement was called productive if the CDR3 had no stop codons and remained in frame with V and J, and every other rearrangement was called non-productive. Following IMGT convention, CDR3 was defined as the stretch from the second conserved V-encoded cysteine to the conserved J-encoded phenylalanine. In an earlier analysis of around 600 of the donors, sequences lacking an unambiguous match to a single V gene segment were excluded. In an earlier analysis of several hundred of the donors, a V segment was called functional when productive rearrangements were above 56.7%, and segregating when the standard deviation between donors exceeded 5%. To diagnose cytomegalovirus status from the catalog of TCR beta chain sequences, a statistical classification framework was built. In a later analysis, TCR nucleotide sequences were compared against IMGT/GENE-DB human TR gene sequences so that V and J genes could be assigned. Using the TCRdist pipeline, a later analysis assigned CDR3 sequences along with most-parsimonious VDJ recombination scenarios. In a later analysis, every TCR beta chain was defined by the combination of its CDR3 amino acid sequence and its V-gene family, and reads without a unique V-gene family were dropped. As a way to deal with suspected cross-contamination and a sequencing artifact, a later analysis dropped 450 to 600 nucleotide sequences that were highly shared and had low generation probability. In a later analysis, a clonal expansion index was calculated for each public chain from normalized within-repertoire ranks of inferred template counts. In a later analysis, generation probabilities were computed with a VDJ recombination model fitted to out-of-frame rearrangements, and the resulting probabilities were checked against IGoR. In a later analysis, hypergeometric tests were used to score TCR-TCR, TCR-HLA and TCR-CMV co-occurrence, with a repertoire-size bias correction applied to TCR pairs. In a later analysis, false discovery rates were estimated by permuting HLA or CMV assignments 20 times. In a later analysis, co-occurring TCRs were grouped with DBSCAN, and TCRdist sequence similarity was added when clustering was performed within HLA-allele-positive subsets. Repertoires with fewer than 30,000 or more than 120,000 public chains, plus five repertoires with anomalous nucleotide sharing, were excluded from co-occurrence clustering. TCRdb took over this immuneACCESS table, retaining in-frame rearrangements with V and J assigned. Such tables are incomplete; in checked studies, under half of the missing clones stem from an unresolved V gene, and the remainder is unexplained. The DNA was the basis for D and trimming; V, J and clone size are from that table. In this sample the table shows around 150,000 clones, almost 85% of which occur a single time. 1.4% of the sample belongs to the ten largest clones.

This clone was detected only a few times. Its antigen is unknown. No quality values exist for individual bases; no much larger clone is one base distant. V loses 4 bases, J loses 2 bases, and the germline ends lie 17 bases apart. The CDR3, from cysteine to phenylalanine, totals 16 residues. The sequence is cut down to CDR3 DNA, 48 bases in frame from base 1. Reading the germline V gene gives CDR1 SGHRS and CDR2 YFSETQ. The cohort consisted of fewer than 700 healthy bone marrow donors. All cohort members were sampled while nominally healthy, although unrecorded immune exposures were likely present. The donor was CMV seropositive and belonged to the group of 250 to 350 seropositive cohort members. A peripheral blood sample was collected from each donor, and TCR beta sequencing was performed on peripheral blood mononuclear cells. The Qiagen DNeasy Blood Extraction Kit was used to extract genomic DNA from the blood cell samples.

This clonotype originated in a man in his thirties or forties in good health and CMV-seropositive. The sample was PBMCs. Here the chain combines TRBV5-1 and TRBJ2-3; the best D guess is TRBD2, with 5 bases matching. The CDR3 has the sequence CASSPLVASPTDTQYF. The sequenced DNA: TGCGCCAGCAGCCCACTGGTCGCTAGCCCCACAGATACGCAGTATTTT. Joined to the reference TRBV5-1 and TRBJ2-3 proteins, this CDR3 gives the full variable domain: KAGVTQTPRYLIKTRGQQVTLSCSPISGHRSVSWYQQTPGQGLQFLFEYFSETQRNKGNFPGRFSGRQFSNSRSEMNVSTLELGDSALYLCASSPLVASPTDTQYFGPGTRLTVL.